This T cell receptor (beta chain) appears in the sequencing data of a study of neurological immune-mediated disorders. CDR3 size: 15 residues. Trimming took 6 bases from V and 3 from J, leaving 20 bases between them. Germline values: CDR1 SQVTM, CDR2 ANQGSEA. This clonotype appeared many times. TCRdb re-called the 5' RACE reads with MiXCR, one entry per CDR3 protein. Among some 77,000 distinct CDR3 sequences, 9.4% were seen once, and the ten largest hold 1.7%. The sequenced sample consisted of PBMCs. The rearrangement links TRBV29-1 to TRBJ1-2; a possible D gene is TRBD1 (5 bases). This clonotype originated in a man aged 50 or older in good health. CDR3 residues: CSVSSRGLGDYGYTF. The CDR3 nucleotides are TGCAGCGTGTCCTCGAGAGGGCTGGGGGACTATGGCTACACCTTC.